This entry features one T cell receptor (beta chain) sequence. Its target is unknown. The length of the CDR3 is 17 residues. Trimming cost V 4 bases and J 1 base; bases outside gene matches: 8. Germline values: CDR1 SGHRS, CDR2 YFSETQ. In the naive CD8 group, cells lacked CD45RO and were positively selected for CCR7, so terminally differentiated effector memory CD45RA+ cells were left out. The data were taken from a study of shared clonotypes between healthy human individuals. Points from the study as a whole: A generally larger estimated richness was seen in naive subsets than in memory subsets. In having few donors, the study represented limited genetic and exposure-history diversity.

The table came from immunoSEQ multiplex PCR; TCRdb's copy has only in-frame clones and leaves some out. The table has about 2.2 million clones, roughly 95% seen once; the top ten hold about 1.7%. The sequenced sample consisted of naive CD8+ T cells from PBMCs. V usage is TRBV5-1 and J usage is TRBJ2-3; 11 bases align to TRBD1. The receptor was derived from a man younger than 35 in good health. Some clones in this sample may be carry-over from other donors' samples. For the CDR3, the DNA is TGCGCCAGCAGCCCCCGGGGGACAGGGGGTGGCACAGATACGCAGTATTTT. This codes for CASSPRGTGGGTDTQYF.